These 17 T cell receptor beta chains were sequenced from one sample in a study of vaccination and CD4 T cells after COVID-19. Treatment specified: approximately 11-day PBMC culture with coronavirus spike peptide pools or control peptides (ViraFEST assay). With the Oncomine TCR Beta short-read assay, DNA from cultured CD4+ T cells was sequenced. TCRdb called the PCR reads again in MiXCR, with one record for every CDR3 protein. The sample carries over 7,000 distinct CDR3 sequences, almost 50% recorded once. No cognate antigen is known for these TCRs. Sequences were obtained from CD4+ T cells from blood, cultured in vitro. All receptors come from a human donor who had recovered from COVID-19.

This clonotype is medium-sized by share. The chain is built from TRBV7-8 and TRBJ2-1, with TRBD2 matching over 8 bases. The CDR3 is 15 residues long. J was trimmed by 3 bases and V by 4 bases; bases with no gene match: 5. CDR1 and CDR2 (germline): SGHVS, FQNEAQ. This chain's CDR3 is CASSSSGGLYNEQFF. The CDR3 nucleotides are TGTGCCAGCAGCTCCAGCGGGGGCCTCTACAATGAGCAGTTCTTC.

Points on this clonotype: The junction differs from germline at one of its ends, possibly a read error. The chain has TRBV7-2 and TRBJ2-1, with 12 bases lining up with TRBD2. The CDR3 length is 16 residues. Germline V gives CDR1 SGHTA, CDR2 FQGNSA. The CDR3 loop reads CVSSSRTSGINNEQFF. The CDR3 DNA sequence: TGTGTCAGCAGCTCCCGGACTAGCGGGATAAACAATGAGCAGTTCTTC.

This chain connects TRBV24-1 to TRBJ2-3, with D unresolved. The CDR3 consists of 13 residues. The V and J ends lost 4 bases and 0 bases respectively, with 4 bases between them. Germline assignment: CDR1 KGHDR and CDR2 SFDVKD. The CDR3 here is CATSDQSTDTQYF. Here the CDR3 DNA reads TGTGCCACCAGTGACCAGAGCACAGATACGCAGTATTTT.

The chain couples TRBV5-1 to TRBJ1-1; 10 bases map to TRBD1. This CDR3 has 17 amino acids. The ends lost 1 base at V and 0 bases at J; junction bases unmatched: 6. Germline CDR1 and CDR2: SGHRS and YFSETQ. The CDR3 DNA follows: TGCGCCAGCAGCTTGCAGGGACAGGGGTGGGTGAACACTGAAGCTTTCTTT. Amino acid sequence: CASSLQGQGWVNTEAFF. Full variable domain (outside the CDR3, taken from reference TRBV5-1 and TRBJ1-1): KAGVTQTPRYLIKTRGQQVTLSCSPISGHRSVSWYQQTPGQGLQFLFEYFSETQRNKGNFPGRFSGRQFSNSRSEMNVSTLELGDSALYLCASSLQGQGWVNTEAFFGQGTRLTVV.

This clonotype was found a few times. The V and J genes are TRBV30 and TRBJ1-2; TRBD1 matches at 10 bases. From germline, CDR1 is GTSNPN and CDR2 SVGIG (reference sequence). This CDR3 has 14 amino acids. J was trimmed by 7 bases and V by 5 bases; bases with no gene match: 10. The CDR3 sequence: CAWVAGTGAFGYTF. The CDR3 DNA reads as TGTGCCTGGGTAGCAGGGACAGGGGCTTTTGGCTACACCTTC. Filled out from reference TRBV30 and TRBJ1-2, the complete variable domain reads SQTIHQWPATLVQPVGSPLSLECTVEGTSNPNLYWYRQAAGRGLQLLFYSVGIGQISSEVPQNLSASRPQDRQFILSSKKLLLSDSGFYLCAWVAGTGAFGYTFGSGTRLTVV.

This clonotype came up a few times. The DNA for the CDR3 is TGCGCCAGCAGTGAGTCCGGCAGGGGGGGAGGAAATGAGCAGTTCTTC. This translates into CASSESGRGGGNEQFF. This rearrangement joins TRBV10-1 to TRBJ2-1; either TRBD1 or TRBD2 may fit D (7 bases each). The CDR3 covers 16 residues. V lost 0 bases, J lost 7 bases, and 16 bases lay in between. Germline CDR1 is WNHNN and CDR2 is SYGVQD (reference sequence).

This clonotype has a handful of counts. This chain joins TRBV6-2 or TRBV6-3 and TRBJ1-5; the D is unclear. Trimming shortened V by 2 bases and J by 7 bases, and 18 bases separated the two germline ends. Germline V CDR1 and CDR2: MNHEY, SVGEGT. This CDR3 region has 16 residues. In DNA form, the CDR3 reads TGTGCCAGCAGTTACAGGTTCGGCAGGTTAGGACAGCCCCAGCATTTT. Protein product: CASSYRFGRLGQPQHF.

This rearrangement joins TRBV4-1 to TRBJ1-2, with 7 bases fitting TRBD1. The V segment lost 2 bases and the J segment 6 bases; nucleotides outside the gene matches: 3. CDR1 MGHRA and CDR2 YSYEKL come from the germline V gene. CDR3 length: 13 residues. CDR3 DNA: TGCGCCAGCAGCCAACGAGGGGGCGATGGCTACACCTTC. Protein: CASSQRGGDGYTF.

In this sample, this clonotype turned up once. CDR3 sequence reads: CASKPPGGNSPLHF. CDR3 DNA: TGTGCCAGCAAGCCACCAGGGGGGAATTCACCCCTCCACTTT. The rearrangement uses TRBV6-2 or TRBV6-3 and TRBJ1-6; 7 bases map to TRBD1. Germline V gene data show CDR1 as MNHEY and CDR2 as SVGEGT. The CDR3 runs 14 residues. The V and J ends lost 7 bases and 7 bases, in that order; junction bases with no gene match: 7.

This clonotype counts as large. V is TRBV6-5 and J is TRBJ1-5; possible D gene TRBD1, 5 bases. From germline, CDR1 is MNHEY and CDR2 SVGAGI. This CDR3 spans 14 amino acids. The V and J ends lost 6 bases and 4 bases respectively, with 13 bases between them. The CDR3 reads CASSYAEGNQPQHF. CDR3 DNA: TGTGCCAGCAGCTACGCGGAGGGGAATCAGCCCCAGCATTTT.

This clonotype counts as medium-sized. The chain has TRBV6-4 and TRBJ1-1; unclear D gene. The CDR3 has 13 residues. From germline, CDR1 is MRHNA and CDR2 SNTAGT. V lost 6 bases to trimming and J lost 4 bases, with 12 bases between them. This CDR3 reads CASSLIPGTEAFF. Written as DNA, the CDR3 is TGTGCCAGCAGCCTTATACCAGGCACTGAAGCTTTCTTT.

The V gene is TRBV2, the J gene TRBJ1-5, with D perhaps TRBD1 (5 bases). CDR1 is SNHLY, CDR2 FYNNEI, per germline. The CDR3 extends over 14 amino acids. V was cut by 2 bases and J by 4 bases, with 9 bases left in between. This CDR3 is CASSEQGLNQPQHF. CDR3 coding DNA: TGTGCCAGCAGTGAACAGGGTTTGAATCAGCCCCAGCATTTT.

This chain links TRBV7-9 with TRBJ1-1; the match to TRBD1 covers 7 bases. Losses at the gene ends were 4 bases for V and 0 bases for J; bases not matched to a gene: 14. The germline V gene encodes CDR1 SEHNR and CDR2 FQNEAQ (reference sequence). CDR3 size: 18 residues. As DNA, the CDR3 is TGTGCCAGCAGCTCGATCGGGCAGGGGGGCCTCATGAACACTGAAGCTTTCTTT. This codes for CASSSIGQGGLMNTEAFF.

V and J are TRBV23-1 and TRBJ1-2; possible D gene TRBD1, 5 bases. TRBV23-1 carries the ORF label, with uncertain function. V was cut by 1 base and J by 0 bases, with 15 bases left in between. This CDR3 contains 17 residues. The CDR3 region has the DNA TGCGCCAGCAGTCAATTACCCCCGACAGAAGCTAACTATGGCTACACCTTC. Protein product: CASSQLPPTEANYGYTF.

This rearrangement joins TRBV4-2 to TRBJ1-1, with D perhaps TRBD1 (6 bases). CDR3 length: 14 amino acids. Trimming removed 1 base from V and 5 bases from J, with 11 bases in between. From germline, CDR1 is LGHNA and CDR2 YNFKEQ. The CDR3 nucleotides read TGTGCCAGCAGCCAAGTTCAGGGGAAGACTGAAGCTTTCTTT. Translation: CASSQVQGKTEAFF.

This chain connects TRBV7-2 to TRBJ1-1; D ambiguous. The CDR3 totals 15 residues. Germline lookup yields CDR1 SGHTA and CDR2 FQGNSA. V dropped 5 bases and J dropped 4 bases, with 17 bases sitting between them. This CDR3 is CASSRRGRSFTEAFF. CDR3 coding DNA: TGTGCCAGCAGCCGACGGGGAAGAAGTTTCACTGAAGCTTTCTTT.

This clonotype appeared once. The V gene is TRBV29-1, the J gene TRBJ1-1, with no clear D. V lost 7 bases to trimming and J lost 10 bases, with 13 bases between them. Germline values: CDR1 SQVTM, CDR2 ANQGSEA. CDR3 length: 10 amino acids. The CDR3 spells CSGIRGAAFF. The DNA for the CDR3 is TGCAGCGGTATACGGGGTGCAGCTTTCTTT. Complete variable domain (other parts from reference TRBV29-1 and TRBJ1-1): SAVISQKPSRDICQRGTSLTIQCQVDSQVTMMFWYRQQPGQSLTLIATANQGSEATYESGFVIDKFPISRPNLTFSTLTVSNMSPEDSSIYLCSGIRGAAFFGQGTRLTVV.